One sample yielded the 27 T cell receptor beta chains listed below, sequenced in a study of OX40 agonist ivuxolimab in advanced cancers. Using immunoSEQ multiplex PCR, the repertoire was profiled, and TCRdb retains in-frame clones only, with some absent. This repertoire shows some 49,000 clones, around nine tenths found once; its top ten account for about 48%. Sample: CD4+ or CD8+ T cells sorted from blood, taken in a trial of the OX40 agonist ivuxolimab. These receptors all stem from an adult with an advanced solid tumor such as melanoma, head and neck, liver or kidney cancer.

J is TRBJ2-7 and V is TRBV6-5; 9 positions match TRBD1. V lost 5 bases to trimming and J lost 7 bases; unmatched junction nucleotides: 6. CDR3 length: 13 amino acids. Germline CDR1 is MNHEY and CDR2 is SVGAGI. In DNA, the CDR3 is TGTGCCAGCAGTGGACAGGGGAAAGGGGAGCAGTACTTC. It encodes CASSGQGKGEQYF.

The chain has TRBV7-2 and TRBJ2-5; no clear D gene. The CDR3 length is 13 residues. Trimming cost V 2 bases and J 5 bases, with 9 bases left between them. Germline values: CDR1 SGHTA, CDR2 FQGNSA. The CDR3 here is CASSLWRSETQYF. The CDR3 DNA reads TGTGCCAGCAGCTTATGGCGGTCGGAGACCCAGTACTTC.

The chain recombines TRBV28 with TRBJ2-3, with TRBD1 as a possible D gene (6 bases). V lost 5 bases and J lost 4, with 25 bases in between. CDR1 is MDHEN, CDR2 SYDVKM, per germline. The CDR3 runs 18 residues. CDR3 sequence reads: CASSGRGGPDTEPDTQYF. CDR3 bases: TGTGCCAGCAGTGGGAGAGGGGGTCCGGACACGGAGCCAGATACGCAGTATTTT.

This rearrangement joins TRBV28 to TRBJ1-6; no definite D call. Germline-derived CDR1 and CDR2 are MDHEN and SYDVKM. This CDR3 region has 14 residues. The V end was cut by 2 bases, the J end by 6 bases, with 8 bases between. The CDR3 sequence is CASSLALGNSPLHF. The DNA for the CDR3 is TGTGCCAGCAGTTTAGCTCTAGGTAATTCACCCCTCCACTTT.

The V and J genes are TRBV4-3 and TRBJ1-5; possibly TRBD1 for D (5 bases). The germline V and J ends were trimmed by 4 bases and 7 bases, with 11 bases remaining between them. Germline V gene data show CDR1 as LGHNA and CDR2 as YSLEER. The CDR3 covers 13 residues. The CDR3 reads CASSPNRDQPQHF. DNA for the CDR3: TGCGCCAGCAGCCCGAACCGGGACCAGCCCCAGCATTTT.

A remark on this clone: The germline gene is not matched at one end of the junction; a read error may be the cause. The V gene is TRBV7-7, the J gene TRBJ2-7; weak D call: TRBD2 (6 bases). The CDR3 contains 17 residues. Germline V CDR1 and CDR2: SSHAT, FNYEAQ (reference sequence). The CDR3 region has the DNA TGTGCTAGCAGCTTAGCGAGGCGGGGCTTTCCCTCCTACGAGCAGTACTTC. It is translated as CASSLARRGFPSYEQYF. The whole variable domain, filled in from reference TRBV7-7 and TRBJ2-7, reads GAGVSQSPRYKVTKRGQDVTLRCDPISSHATLYWYQQALGQGPEFLTYFNYEAQPDKSGLPSDRFSAERPEGSISTLTIQRTEQRDSAMYRCASSLARRGFPSYEQYFGPGTRLTVT.

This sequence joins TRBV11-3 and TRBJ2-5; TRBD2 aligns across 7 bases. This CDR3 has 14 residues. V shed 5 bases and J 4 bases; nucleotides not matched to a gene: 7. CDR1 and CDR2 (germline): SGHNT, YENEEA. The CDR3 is CASSPTGGGETQYF. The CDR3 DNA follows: TGTGCCAGCAGCCCTACGGGGGGAGGAGAGACCCAGTACTTC.

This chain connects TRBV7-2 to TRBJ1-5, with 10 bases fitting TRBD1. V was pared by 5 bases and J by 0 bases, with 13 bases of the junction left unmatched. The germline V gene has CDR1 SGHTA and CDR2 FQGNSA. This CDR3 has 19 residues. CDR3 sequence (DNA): TGTGCCAGCAGCCTCACCCCGGGACAGGGGTTTTATAGCAATCAGCCCCAGCATTTT. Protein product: CASSLTPGQGFYSNQPQHF.

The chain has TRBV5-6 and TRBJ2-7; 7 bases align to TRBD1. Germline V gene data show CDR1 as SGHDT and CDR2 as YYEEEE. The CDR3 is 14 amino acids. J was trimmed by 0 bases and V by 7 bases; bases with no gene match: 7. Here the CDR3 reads CASGKRDSSYEQYF. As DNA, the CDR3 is TGTGCCAGCGGGAAGAGGGACAGCTCCTACGAGCAGTACTTC.

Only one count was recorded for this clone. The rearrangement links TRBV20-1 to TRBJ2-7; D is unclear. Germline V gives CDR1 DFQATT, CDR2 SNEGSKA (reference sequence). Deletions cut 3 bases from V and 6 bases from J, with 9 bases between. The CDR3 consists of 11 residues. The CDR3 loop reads CSASLTGEQYF. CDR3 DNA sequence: TGCAGTGCTAGCCTTACCGGCGAGCAGTACTTC.

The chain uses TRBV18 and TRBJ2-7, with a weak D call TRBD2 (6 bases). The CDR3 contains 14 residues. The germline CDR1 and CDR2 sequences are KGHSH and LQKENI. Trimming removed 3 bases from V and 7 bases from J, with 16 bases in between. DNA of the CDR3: TGTGCCAGCTCACCTCGAACGGGAGTAGGTGAGCAGTACTTC. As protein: CASSPRTGVGEQYF.

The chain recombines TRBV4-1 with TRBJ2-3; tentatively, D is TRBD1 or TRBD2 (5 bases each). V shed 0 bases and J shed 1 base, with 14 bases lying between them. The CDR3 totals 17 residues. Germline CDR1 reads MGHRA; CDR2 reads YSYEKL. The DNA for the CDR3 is TGCGCCAGCAGCCAAGAGATCGGTCGAGGGGGCACAGATACGCAGTATTTT. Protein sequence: CASSQEIGRGGTDTQYF.

The CDR3 DNA sequence: TGTGCCAGCAGCTCCAGATCAACTAATGAAAAACTGTTTTTT. Protein product: CASSSRSTNEKLFF. This chain uses TRBV7-8 with TRBJ1-4; D unclear. Germline V gene data show CDR1 as SGHVS and CDR2 as FQNEAQ. With 4 bases removed from V and 0 bases from J, the gap between germline ends came to 6 bases. This CDR3 has 14 amino acids.

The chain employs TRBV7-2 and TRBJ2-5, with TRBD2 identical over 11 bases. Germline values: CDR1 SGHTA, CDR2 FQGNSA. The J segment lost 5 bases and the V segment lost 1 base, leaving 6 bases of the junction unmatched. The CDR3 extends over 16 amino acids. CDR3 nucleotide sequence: TGTGCCAGCAGCTTAGAGGCTAGCGGGGGGTGGGAGACCCAGTACTTC. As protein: CASSLEASGGWETQYF.

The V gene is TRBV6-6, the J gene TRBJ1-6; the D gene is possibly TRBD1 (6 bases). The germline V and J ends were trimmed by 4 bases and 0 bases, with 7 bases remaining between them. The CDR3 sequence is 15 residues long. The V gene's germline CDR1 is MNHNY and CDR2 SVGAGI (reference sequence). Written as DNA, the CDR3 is TGTGCCAGCAGTTTACAGGGCTCCTATAATTCACCCCTCCACTTT. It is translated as CASSLQGSYNSPLHF.

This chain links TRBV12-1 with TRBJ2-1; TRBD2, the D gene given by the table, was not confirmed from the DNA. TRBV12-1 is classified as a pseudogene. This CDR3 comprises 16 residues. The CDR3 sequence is CASSFRRLAGYNEQFF. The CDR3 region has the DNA TGTGCCAGCAGCTTTCGTCGACTAGCCGGATACAATGAGCAGTTCTTC.

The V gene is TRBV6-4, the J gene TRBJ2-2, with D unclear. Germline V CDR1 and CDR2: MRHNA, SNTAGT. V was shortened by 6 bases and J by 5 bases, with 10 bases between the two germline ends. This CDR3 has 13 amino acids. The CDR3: CASSPTDTGELFF. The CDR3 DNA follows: TGTGCCAGCAGCCCAACAGATACCGGGGAGCTGTTTTTT.

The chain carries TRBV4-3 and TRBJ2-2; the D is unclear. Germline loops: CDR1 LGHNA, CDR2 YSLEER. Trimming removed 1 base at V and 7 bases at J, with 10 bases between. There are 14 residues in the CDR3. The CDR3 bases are TGCGCCAGCAGCCAAGGATTAGAAGGCGGGGAGCTGTTTTTT. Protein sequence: CASSQGLEGGELFF.

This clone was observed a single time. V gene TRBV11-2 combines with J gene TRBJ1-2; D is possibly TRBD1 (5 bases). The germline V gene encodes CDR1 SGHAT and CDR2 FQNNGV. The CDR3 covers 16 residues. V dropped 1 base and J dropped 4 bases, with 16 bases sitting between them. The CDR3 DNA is TGTGCCAGCAGCTTAGGGGGCACTTACGTTGGCTATGGCTACACCTTC. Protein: CASSLGGTYVGYGYTF.

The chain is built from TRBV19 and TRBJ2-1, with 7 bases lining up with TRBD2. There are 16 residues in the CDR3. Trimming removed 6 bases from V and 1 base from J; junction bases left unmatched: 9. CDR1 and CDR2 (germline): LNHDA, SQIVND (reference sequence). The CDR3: CASSMSGVGSYNEQFF. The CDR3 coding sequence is TGTGCCAGTAGCATGAGCGGGGTAGGGTCCTACAATGAGCAGTTCTTC.

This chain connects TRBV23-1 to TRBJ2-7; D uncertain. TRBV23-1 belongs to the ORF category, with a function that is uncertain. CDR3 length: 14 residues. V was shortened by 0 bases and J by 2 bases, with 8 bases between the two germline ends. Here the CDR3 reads CASSQSWSTYEQYF. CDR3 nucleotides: TGCGCCAGCAGTCAATCGTGGTCAACCTACGAGCAGTACTTC.

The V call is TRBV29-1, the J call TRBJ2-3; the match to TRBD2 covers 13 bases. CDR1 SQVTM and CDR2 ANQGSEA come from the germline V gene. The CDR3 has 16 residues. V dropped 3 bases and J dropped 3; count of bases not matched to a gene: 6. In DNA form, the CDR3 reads TGCAGCGTTGATAGGGGGACTAGCGGGATTACAGATACGCAGTATTTT. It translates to CSVDRGTSGITDTQYF.

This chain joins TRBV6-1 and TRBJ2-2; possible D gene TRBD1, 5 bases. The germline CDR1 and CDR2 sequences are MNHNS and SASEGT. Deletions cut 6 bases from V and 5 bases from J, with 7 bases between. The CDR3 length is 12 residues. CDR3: CASRQETGELFF. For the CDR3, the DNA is TGTGCCAGCAGACAGGAGACCGGGGAGCTGTTTTTT.

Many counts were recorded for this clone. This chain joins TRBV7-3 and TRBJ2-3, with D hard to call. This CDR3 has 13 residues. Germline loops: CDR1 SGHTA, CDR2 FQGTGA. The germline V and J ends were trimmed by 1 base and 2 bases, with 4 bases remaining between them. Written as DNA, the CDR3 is TGTGCCAGCAGCTTAATACCCACAGATACGCAGTATTTT. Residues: CASSLIPTDTQYF.

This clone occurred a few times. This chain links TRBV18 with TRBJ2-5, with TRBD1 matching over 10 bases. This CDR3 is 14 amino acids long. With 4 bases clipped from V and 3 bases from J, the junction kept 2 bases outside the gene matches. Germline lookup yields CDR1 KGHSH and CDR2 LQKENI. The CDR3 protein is CASSRTGGKETQYF. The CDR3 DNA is TGTGCCAGCTCACGGACAGGGGGAAAAGAGACCCAGTACTTC.

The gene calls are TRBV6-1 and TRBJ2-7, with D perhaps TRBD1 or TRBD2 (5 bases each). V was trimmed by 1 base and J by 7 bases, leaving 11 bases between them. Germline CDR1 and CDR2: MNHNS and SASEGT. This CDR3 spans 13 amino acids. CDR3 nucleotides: TGTGCCAGCAGTGAAGTGGGGGTGGGGGAGCAGTACTTC. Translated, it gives CASSEVGVGEQYF.

For the CDR3, the DNA is TGTGCCAGCAGTGCCTCCGGGACAGGGCGCTCCTACGAGCAGTACTTC. It specifies CASSASGTGRSYEQYF. J is TRBJ2-7 and V is TRBV2; 9 positions agree with TRBD1. Trimming at V came to 4 bases and at J to 0 bases, leaving 7 bases not matched to a gene. The CDR3 runs to 16 residues. Per germline, CDR1 SNHLY and CDR2 FYNNEI.